Shown below are 21 T cell receptor beta chains from a single sample sequenced in a study of shared clonotypes between healthy human individuals. Data came from immunoSEQ multiplex PCR; TCRdb stores just in-frame clones and leaves some out. The data hold 1.6 million or so clones, with 98% observed a single time. The sequenced sample consisted of naive CD4+ T cells sorted from blood. Regarding subset: CD45RA+ positively selected. These receptors originate from a man aged 25 to 45 in good health.

This chain uses TRBV7-9 with TRBJ1-1, with D perhaps TRBD1 (6 bases). The V end lost 3 bases, the J end lost 5 bases, and 13 bases lay between the germline ends. Germline values: CDR1 SEHNR, CDR2 FQNEAQ (reference sequence). This CDR3 has 14 amino acids. In nucleotides, the CDR3 is TGTGCCAGCAGCTTCACAGGGTTGGAGACTGAAGCTTTCTTT. Protein product: CASSFTGLETEAFF.

CDR3 nucleotides: TGTGCCAGCAGCTCCCACGGGACTAGCGGGACCCTCTACAATGAGCAGTTCTTC. This encodes CASSSHGTSGTLYNEQFF. This chain uses TRBV7-2 with TRBJ2-1; the match to TRBD2 covers 13 bases. V was pared by 4 bases and J by 3 bases, with 9 bases of the junction left unmatched. CDR3 length: 18 residues. Germline assignment: CDR1 SGHTA and CDR2 FQGNSA.

The chain has TRBV4-2 and TRBJ2-1; possible D gene TRBD2, 5 bases. The CDR3 is 18 amino acids. V shed 2 bases and J shed 0 bases, with 17 bases lying between them. Per the germline V gene, CDR1 is LGHNA and CDR2 is YNFKEQ. The CDR3 DNA is TGTGCCAGCAGCCAAATAATCGGAGGCAGTGGCTCCTACAATGAGCAGTTCTTC. This sequence encodes CASSQIIGGSGSYNEQFF.

The rearrangement uses TRBV7-9 and TRBJ1-5; D gene ambiguous. V was trimmed by 2 bases and J by 4 bases, leaving 6 bases between them. Germline CDR1 and CDR2: SEHNR and FQNEAQ (reference sequence). The CDR3 consists of 13 residues. The CDR3 nucleotides read TGTGCCAGCAGCTTACTACAGAATCAGCCCCAGCATTTT. It is translated as CASSLLQNQPQHF.

Regarding this clone: The sample carries other DNA sequences with the same CDR3. The chain combines TRBV19 with TRBJ2-1; tentative D call: TRBD1 (6 bases). The germline gives CDR1 LNHDA, CDR2 SQIVND (reference sequence). Trimming took 6 bases from V and 2 from J, leaving 14 bases between them. The CDR3 consists of 15 residues. CDR3 protein: CASSPTGGAYNEQFF. CDR3 sequence (DNA): TGTGCCAGTAGCCCGACAGGTGGTGCCTACAATGAGCAGTTCTTC. The variable domain in full, completed from reference TRBV19 and TRBJ2-1, reads DGGITQSPKYLFRKEGQNVTLSCEQNLNHDAMYWYRQDPGQGLRLIYYSQIVNDFQKGDIAEGYSVSREKKESFPLTVTSAQKNPTAFYLCASSPTGGAYNEQFFGPGTRLTVL.

Only one count was recorded for this clone. The chain recombines TRBV28 with TRBJ1-5, with 7 positions matching TRBD1. The V and J ends lost 8 bases and 11 bases, in that order; junction bases with no gene match: 6. This CDR3 contains 11 residues. Germline loops: CDR1 MDHEN, CDR2 SYDVKM. CDR3 DNA sequence: TGTGCCAGCCGAAGAGACAGGGCCCAGCATTTT. It translates to CASRRDRAQHF.

CDR3 in DNA: TGTGCCAGCAGCTCCCCGGGACTAGCCACAGATACGCAGTATTTT. Protein: CASSSPGLATDTQYF. The rearrangement uses TRBV11-2 and TRBJ2-3; 9 bases line up with TRBD2. The CDR3 contains 15 residues. Trimming at V came to 4 bases and at J to 2 bases, leaving 4 bases not matched to a gene. CDR1 and CDR2 from the germline V gene are SGHAT and FQNNGV.

The chain recombines TRBV7-2 with TRBJ2-7, with D perhaps matching TRBD1 (5 bases). This CDR3 spans 15 amino acids. From germline, CDR1 is SGHTA and CDR2 FQGNSA. With 4 bases removed from V and 1 base from J, the gap between germline ends came to 14 bases. CDR3 DNA: TGTGCCAGCAGCTCAAGAGACAGTCTGTCCTACGAGCAGTACTTC. This codes for CASSSRDSLSYEQYF.

V and J are TRBV4-2 and TRBJ2-7, with 7 bases lining up with TRBD2. CDR1 LGHNA and CDR2 YNFKEQ come from the germline V gene. With 1 base clipped from V and 3 bases from J, the junction kept 9 bases outside the gene matches. CDR3 length: 16 residues. CDR3 DNA: TGTGCCAGCAGCCAAGCACGCGGGAGCTCCCGCTACGAGCAGTACTTC. It yields the protein CASSQARGSSRYEQYF.

Note on this clone: An end of the junction does not agree with germline; a read error may underlie this. The V call is TRBV15, the J call TRBJ2-1; no clear D. The V gene's germline CDR1 is LNHNV and CDR2 YYDKDF (reference sequence). CDR3 size: 15 residues. CDR3 residues: CATSRADRSYDEQFF. CDR3 DNA sequence: TGTGCCACCAGCAGAGCGGATAGGAGCTACGATGAGCAGTTCTTC.

The V and J genes are TRBV14 and TRBJ1-3, with D hard to call. CDR1 and CDR2 (germline): SGHDN, FVKESK. The V end lost 1 base, the J end lost 5 bases, and 3 bases lay between the germline ends. The CDR3 has 12 residues. The CDR3 DNA reads TGTGCCAGCAGCCAAGTAAGAAACACCATATATTTT. It specifies CASSQVRNTIYF.

This chain links TRBV6-5 with TRBJ2-1; 10 bases are shared with TRBD2. There are 15 residues in the CDR3. V trimming: 7 bases; J trimming: 8 bases; junction bases outside the gene matches: 11. Germline values: CDR1 MNHEY, CDR2 SVGAGI. The CDR3 coding sequence is TGTGCCAGCACCTACCGGGCTAGCGGGAGCCATGAGCAGTTCTTC. It translates to CASTYRASGSHEQFF.

In the case of this clone: Other DNA sequences in this specimen translate into the identical CDR3. V and J are TRBV5-4 and TRBJ2-1, with 8 nucleotides matching TRBD2. The CDR3 is 15 residues long. The germline V gene has CDR1 SGHNT and CDR2 YYREEE (reference sequence). The V gene end was trimmed by 0 bases and the J gene end by 3 bases; junction bases not matched to a gene: 2. CDR3 in DNA: TGTGCCAGCAGCTTGGGGCTAGCGGGCTACAATGAGCAGTTCTTC. As protein: CASSLGLAGYNEQFF.

This clone was seen a single time. The chain employs TRBV19 and TRBJ2-7; D might be TRBD1 (5 bases). The ends were cut back, 5 bases at V and 2 bases at J, with 10 bases in the middle. Germline V gene data show CDR1 as LNHDA and CDR2 as SQIVND (reference sequence). This CDR3 comprises 13 residues. CDR3 loop: CASSADIAYEQYF. The CDR3 bases are TGTGCCAGTAGTGCGGACATAGCCTACGAGCAGTACTTC.

The genes are TRBV29-1 and TRBJ1-2; TRBD1 might be the D (5 bases). V gave up 0 bases and J gave up 0 bases, with 14 bases separating them. The CDR3 spans 16 residues. Per the germline V gene, CDR1 is SQVTM and CDR2 is ANQGSEA. CDR3 sequence (DNA): TGCAGCGTTGAAGATCATCGAGCCAGGGCTAACTATGGCTACACCTTC. It encodes CSVEDHRARANYGYTF.

The chain recombines TRBV18 with TRBJ2-2; D call uncertain. Germline CDR1 KGHSH, CDR2 LQKENI. The CDR3 is 15 amino acids. V dropped 4 bases and J dropped 6 bases, with 15 bases sitting between them. In DNA, the CDR3 is TGTGCCAGCTCACTTTCTAGGGTATCCGCCGGGGAGCTGTTTTTT. Residues: CASSLSRVSAGELFF.

This chain uses TRBV5-1 with TRBJ1-4; no definite D call. V lost 4 bases and J lost 3, with 13 bases in between. Germline values: CDR1 SGHRS, CDR2 YFSETQ. CDR3 size: 15 residues. CDR3 sequence: CASSHWSGSNEKLFF. The CDR3 coding sequence is TGCGCCAGCAGCCATTGGTCGGGGTCTAATGAAAAACTGTTTTTT.

This chain connects TRBV7-9 to TRBJ2-1; the match to TRBD2 covers 7 bases. Trimming at V came to 7 bases and at J to 5 bases, leaving 14 bases not matched to a gene. Germline V gene data show CDR1 as SEHNR and CDR2 as FQNEAQ (reference sequence). The CDR3 length is 16 residues. The CDR3, as DNA: TGTGCCAGCACCCCGGGCTCCGGGACTAAACACAATGAGCAGTTCTTC. Translation: CASTPGSGTKHNEQFF.

The J gene is TRBJ2-3, the V gene TRBV14, with TRBD2 identical over 11 bases. V dropped 5 bases and J dropped 4; count of bases not matched to a gene: 2. CDR1 is SGHDN, CDR2 FVKESK, per germline. The CDR3 has 14 amino acids. The CDR3 sequence: CASSYSGRADTQYF. The CDR3, as DNA: TGTGCCAGCAGCTATAGCGGGAGGGCAGATACGCAGTATTTT.

CDR3 loop: CASSPQLAINEQFF. CDR3 nucleotides: TGTGCCAGCAGCCCCCAACTAGCTATCAATGAGCAGTTCTTC. V is TRBV7-2 and J is TRBJ2-1; D may be TRBD2 (6 bases). Trimming took off 5 bases at V and 6 bases at J, with 14 bases between the two ends. Germline-derived CDR1 and CDR2 are SGHTA and FQGNSA. The CDR3 is made up of 14 amino acids.

The chain links TRBV6-5 to TRBJ2-7; no firm D call. Germline values: CDR1 MNHEY, CDR2 SVGAGI. The CDR3 is 13 residues long. Trimming took off 7 bases at V and 4 bases at J, with 14 bases between the two ends. The CDR3 here is CASKSLGRYEQYF. The CDR3 nucleotides read TGTGCCAGCAAGTCATTAGGTCGTTACGAGCAGTACTTC.